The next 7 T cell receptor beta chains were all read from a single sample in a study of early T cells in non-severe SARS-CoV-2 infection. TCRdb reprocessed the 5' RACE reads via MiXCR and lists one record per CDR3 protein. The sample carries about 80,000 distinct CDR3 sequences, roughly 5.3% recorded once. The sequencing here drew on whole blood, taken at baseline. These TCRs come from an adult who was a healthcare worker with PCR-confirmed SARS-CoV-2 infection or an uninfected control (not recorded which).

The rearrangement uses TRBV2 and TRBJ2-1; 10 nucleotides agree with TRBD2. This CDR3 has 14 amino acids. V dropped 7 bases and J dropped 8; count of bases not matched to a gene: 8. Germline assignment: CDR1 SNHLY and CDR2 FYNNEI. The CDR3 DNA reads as TGTGCCAGCAAAAAGGGGACTAGCGACTATGAGCAGTTCTTC. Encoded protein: CASKKGTSDYEQFF.

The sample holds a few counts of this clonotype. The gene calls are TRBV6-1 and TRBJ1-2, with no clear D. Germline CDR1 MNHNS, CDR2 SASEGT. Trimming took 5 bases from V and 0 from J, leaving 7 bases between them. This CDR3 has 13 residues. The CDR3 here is CASSQPANYGYTF. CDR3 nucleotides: TGTGCCAGCAGTCAACCCGCTAACTATGGCTACACCTTC.

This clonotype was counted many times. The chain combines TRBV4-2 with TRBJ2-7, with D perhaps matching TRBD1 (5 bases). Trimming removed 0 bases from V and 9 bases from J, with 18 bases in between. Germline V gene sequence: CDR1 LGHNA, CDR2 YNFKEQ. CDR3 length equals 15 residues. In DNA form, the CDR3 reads TGTGCCAGCAGCCAAGATGGGGCACGTGGGGTGGTGCAGTACTTC. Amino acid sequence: CASSQDGARGVVQYF.

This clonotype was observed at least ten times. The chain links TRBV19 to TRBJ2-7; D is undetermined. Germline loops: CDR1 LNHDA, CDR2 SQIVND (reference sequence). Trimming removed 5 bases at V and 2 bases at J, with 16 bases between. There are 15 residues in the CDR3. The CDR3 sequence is CASSPAGLSTYEQYF. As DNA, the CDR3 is TGTGCCAGTAGTCCCGCCGGGCTCTCCACCTACGAGCAGTACTTC.

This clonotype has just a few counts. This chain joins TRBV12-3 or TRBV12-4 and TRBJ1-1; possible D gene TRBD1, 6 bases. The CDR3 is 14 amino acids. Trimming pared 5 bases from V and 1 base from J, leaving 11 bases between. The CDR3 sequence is CASSKDRRNTEAFF. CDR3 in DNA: TGTGCCAGCAGTAAAGACAGGCGGAACACTGAAGCTTTCTTT.

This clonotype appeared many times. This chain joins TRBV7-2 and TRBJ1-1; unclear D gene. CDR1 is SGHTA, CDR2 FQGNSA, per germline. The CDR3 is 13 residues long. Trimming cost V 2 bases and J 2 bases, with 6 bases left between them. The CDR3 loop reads CASSLRGNTEAFF. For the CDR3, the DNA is TGTGCCAGCAGCTTACGGGGAAACACTGAAGCTTTCTTT.

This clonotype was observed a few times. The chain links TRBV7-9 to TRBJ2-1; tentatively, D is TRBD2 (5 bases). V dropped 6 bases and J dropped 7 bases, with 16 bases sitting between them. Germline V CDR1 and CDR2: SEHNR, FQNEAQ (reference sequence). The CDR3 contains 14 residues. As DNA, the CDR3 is TGTGCCAGCAGTGCTAGCCCGGTGGAGAATGAGCAGTTCTTC. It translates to CASSASPVENEQFF.